This TCR beta chain was obtained from a study of cytomegalovirus exposure and HLA in healthy donors. Germline loops: CDR1 LNHDA, CDR2 SQIVND (reference sequence). The length of the CDR3 is 13 residues. Trimming took 5 bases from V and 6 from J, leaving 11 bases between them. TCRdb keeps only in-frame clones here, not all; method: immunoSEQ multiplex PCR. The sample lists over 150,000 clones; roughly 85% were seen once. About this clone: The antigen remains undetermined.

Study findings and constraints: Rare TCR sequences predominated, though certain public TCRs were found in many donors. Clusters of TCRs from the first cohort tended to co-occur in the 95 to 150 validation repertoires (as a later analysis found). It was reportedly the case that the classifier diagnosed cytomegalovirus status with high specificity and sensitivity. The CMV antigen specificity of a few CMV-associated chains was confirmed through in vitro analysis.

The J gene is TRBJ1-3, the V gene TRBV19; D gene uncertain. The sample was PBMCs. This clonotype originated in a man aged 18-30 years in good health and CMV-seropositive. The CDR3 DNA is TGTGCCAGTAGTCCCGGGAGTGAAAACACCATATATTTT. Residues: CASSPGSENTIYF.